This T cell receptor (beta chain) was captured by sequencing in a study of blood T cell repertoires in COVID-19 (dated by TCRdb to about 2020). In the study overall: Samples from collaborators originated in the United States, Italy and Spain and spanned both the acute and convalescent phases of COVID-19. The prospective study material was composed of cDNA or gDNA derived from T cells, B-cell-depleted T cells, or PBMCs. Subjects who had been exposed to COVID-19, were actively infected with it, or had recovered from it provided the deeply sampled blood TCRbeta repertoires that made up the dataset. The repertoires were released in a freely available public database intended as a resource for research on the immune response to SARS-CoV-2. The samples were drawn from two sources: the first 160 participants of the ongoing ImmuneRACE study, and 950 to 1,500 subjects contributed by 6 global collaborators. Sample metadata almost always included a de-identified subject ID, COVID-19 status, age in years and sex. Where available, HLA class I and class II types were obtained from metadata supplied by the sample provider rather than from assay-based typing.

Another Seattle source contributed samples from volunteer blood donors who had recovered from COVID-19. Whole blood was collected in K2EDTA tubes by collaborating institutions according to the institutions' own protocols. For TCRbeta analysis, collaborators shipped samples as frozen whole blood, isolated PBMCs, or DNA extracted from either of those sample types. V is pruned by 5 bases and J by 1 base, leaving 9 bases of the junction without a gene match. Its CDR3 holds 18 amino acids, cysteine through phenylalanine. The CDR3 DNA has 54 bases and is translated from base 1. The CDR1 and CDR2 encoded by the germline V gene (reference sequence) are SEHNR and FQNEAQ. TCRbeta CDR3 regions were amplified from genomic DNA using the immunoSEQ Assay, a bias-controlled multiplex PCR. In the paper's pipeline: The number of nucleated cells in each sample was estimated from the amplification of reference gene primers within the assay. To quantify the absolute abundance of each unique TCRbeta CDR3 rearrangement, sequence reads were collapsed and filtered. For each sample, productive Simpson clonality was calculated as the square root of Simpson's diversity index over productive rearrangements. TCRdb holds this immuneACCESS table with in-frame rearrangements only. Some clones are missing; in checked studies, unresolved V genes explain under half, and the rest has no known cause. V, J and clone size are taken as reported in that table, and D and trimming were inferred from the DNA itself. The table for this sample lists around 250,000 clones; roughly 86% of them were counted only once. Together, the top ten hold under 2% of the sample.

Study-wide conclusions, independent of this receptor: The quantity of clinical and demographic metadata differed by source and by participant and was supplied without curation.

Details on this clone: Its specific antigen is unknown. Within one base of it there is no much larger clone, and no base qualities were kept.

Sequences were obtained from peripheral blood. The rearranged segments are TRBV7-9 and TRBJ2-2; 11 middle bases align to TRBD2. The receptor's source is a woman in her sixties who had recovered from COVID-19. The DNA sequence follows: TGTGCCAGCAGCCGAAAACTAGCGGGGGTGATGAACACCGGGGAGCTGTTTTTT. This codes for CASSRKLAGVMNTGELFF.